This entry concerns a single TCR beta chain. No antigen is known for it. The source of the sample is a study of cytotoxic CD8 clonotypes in ibrutinib-treated CLL. Background on the study: Across the patients, roughly 10 were relapsed/refractory, 15 treatment-naive and roughly 18 IGHV unmutated.

Findings and limits, study-wide: Sustained-remission patients were sampled at one set of times and progressing patients at different ones. Elevated clonality accompanied ibrutinib response, with a return toward baseline values at progression.

TCRdb's copy holds only in-frame clones and misses some; the assay was immunoSEQ multiplex PCR. The sample has about 160,000 clones; 81% are singletons. The authors obtained roughly 2.2 micrograms of genomic DNA from cryopreserved PBMCs for TCR beta libraries. CDR3 size: 14 residues. Losses at the gene ends were 5 bases for V and 5 bases for J; bases not matched to a gene: 4. Germline-derived CDR1 and CDR2 are SGHAT and FQNNGV. The receptor comes from a human donor with chronic lymphocytic leukemia. V gene TRBV11-2 combines with J gene TRBJ2-2, with 8 bases lining up with TRBD1. This specimen was PBMCs, taken after 12 months of ibrutinib treatment. The CDR3 spells CASSPRTGTGELFF. In nucleotides, the CDR3 is TGTGCCAGCAGCCCTCGGACAGGGACCGGGGAGCTGTTTTTT.